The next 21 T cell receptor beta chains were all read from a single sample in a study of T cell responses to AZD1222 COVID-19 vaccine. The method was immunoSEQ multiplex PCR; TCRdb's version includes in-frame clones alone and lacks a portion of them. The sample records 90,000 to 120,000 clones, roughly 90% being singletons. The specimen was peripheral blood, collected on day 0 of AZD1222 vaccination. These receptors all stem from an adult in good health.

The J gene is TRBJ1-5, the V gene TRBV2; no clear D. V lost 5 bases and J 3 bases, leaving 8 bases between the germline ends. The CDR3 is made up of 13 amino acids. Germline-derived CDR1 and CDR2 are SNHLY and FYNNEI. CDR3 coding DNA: TGTGCCAGCAGTACAGAAATCAATCAGCCCCAGCATTTT. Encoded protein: CASSTEINQPQHF.

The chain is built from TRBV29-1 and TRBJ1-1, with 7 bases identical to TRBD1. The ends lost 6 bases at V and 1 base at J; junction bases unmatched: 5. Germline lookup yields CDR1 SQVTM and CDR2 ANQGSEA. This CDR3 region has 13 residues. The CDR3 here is CSVHRGGNTEAFF. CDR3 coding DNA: TGCAGCGTACACAGGGGAGGGAACACTGAAGCTTTCTTT.

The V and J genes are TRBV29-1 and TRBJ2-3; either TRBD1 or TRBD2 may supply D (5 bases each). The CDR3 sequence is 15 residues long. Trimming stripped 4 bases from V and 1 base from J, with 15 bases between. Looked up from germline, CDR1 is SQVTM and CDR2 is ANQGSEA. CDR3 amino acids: CSVGVREMGTDTQYF. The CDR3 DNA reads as TGCAGCGTTGGGGTCAGGGAGATGGGCACAGATACGCAGTATTTT.

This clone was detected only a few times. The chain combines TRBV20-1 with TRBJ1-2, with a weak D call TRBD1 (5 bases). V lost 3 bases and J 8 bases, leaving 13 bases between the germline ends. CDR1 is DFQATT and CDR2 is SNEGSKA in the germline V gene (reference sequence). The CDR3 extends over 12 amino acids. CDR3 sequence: CSASKGSDGYTF. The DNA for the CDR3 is TGCAGTGCTAGTAAGGGGAGCGACGGCTACACCTTC.

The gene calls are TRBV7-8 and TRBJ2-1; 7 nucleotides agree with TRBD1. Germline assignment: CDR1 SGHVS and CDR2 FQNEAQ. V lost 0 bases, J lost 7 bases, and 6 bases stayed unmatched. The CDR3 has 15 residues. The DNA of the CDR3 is TGTGCCAGCAGCTTAGCGCCGGGACAGACTAATGAGCAGTTCTTC. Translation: CASSLAPGQTNEQFF.

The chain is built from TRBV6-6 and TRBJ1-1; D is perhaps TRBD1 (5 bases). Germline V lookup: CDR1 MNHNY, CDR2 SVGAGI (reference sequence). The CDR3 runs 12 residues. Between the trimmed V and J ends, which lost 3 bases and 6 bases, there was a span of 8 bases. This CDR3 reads CASSYRGAEAFF. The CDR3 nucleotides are TGTGCCAGCAGTTATCGGGGGGCTGAAGCTTTCTTT.

CDR3 region: CASSLNRLAGSHEQFF. As DNA, the CDR3 is TGTGCCAGCAGCTTAAATCGACTAGCGGGATCCCATGAGCAGTTCTTC. The chain employs TRBV7-3 and TRBJ2-1, with 11 bases identical to TRBD2. V lost 1 base to trimming and J lost 8 bases; unmatched junction nucleotides: 7. The CDR3 is made up of 16 amino acids. CDR1 is SGHTA and CDR2 is FQGTGA in the germline V gene.

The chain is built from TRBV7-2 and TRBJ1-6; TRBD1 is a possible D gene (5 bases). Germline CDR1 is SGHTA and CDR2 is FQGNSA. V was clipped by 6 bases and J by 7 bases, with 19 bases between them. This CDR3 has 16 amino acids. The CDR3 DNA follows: TGTGCCAGCAGATCGGAGGCCCAGGGAGAGAATTCACCCCTCCACTTT. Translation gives CASRSEAQGENSPLHF.

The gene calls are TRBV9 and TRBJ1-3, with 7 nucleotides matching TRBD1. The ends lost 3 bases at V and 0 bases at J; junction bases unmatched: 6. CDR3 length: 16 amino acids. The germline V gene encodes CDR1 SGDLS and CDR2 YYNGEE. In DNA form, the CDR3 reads TGTGCCAGCAGCGGTCGGACAGGCCTCTCTGGAAACACCATATATTTT. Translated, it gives CASSGRTGLSGNTIYF.

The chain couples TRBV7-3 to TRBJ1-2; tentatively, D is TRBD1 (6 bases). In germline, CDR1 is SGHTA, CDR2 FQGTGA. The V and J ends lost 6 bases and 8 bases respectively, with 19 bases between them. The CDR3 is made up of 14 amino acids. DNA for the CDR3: TGTGCCAGCAGTTCCACGCCGATTCAGGGGGGCTACACCTTC. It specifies CASSSTPIQGGYTF.

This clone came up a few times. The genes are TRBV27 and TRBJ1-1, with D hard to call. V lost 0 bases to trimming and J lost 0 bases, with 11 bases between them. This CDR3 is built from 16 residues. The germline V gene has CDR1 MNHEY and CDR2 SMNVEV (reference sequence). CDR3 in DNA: TGTGCCAGCAGTTTATCAGGTCCGAGAATGAACACTGAAGCTTTCTTT. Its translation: CASSLSGPRMNTEAFF.

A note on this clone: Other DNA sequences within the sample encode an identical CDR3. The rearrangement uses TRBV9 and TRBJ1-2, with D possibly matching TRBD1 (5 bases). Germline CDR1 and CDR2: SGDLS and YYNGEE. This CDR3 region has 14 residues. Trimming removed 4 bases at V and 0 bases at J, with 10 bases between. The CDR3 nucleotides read TGTGCCAGCAGCCCCGGGGGAGCTAACTATGGCTACACCTTC. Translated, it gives CASSPGGANYGYTF.

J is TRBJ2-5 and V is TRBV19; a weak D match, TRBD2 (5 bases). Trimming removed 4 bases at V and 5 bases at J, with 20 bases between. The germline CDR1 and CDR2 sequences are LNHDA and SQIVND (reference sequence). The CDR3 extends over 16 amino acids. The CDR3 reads CASSRISAGRGETQYF. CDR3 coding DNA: TGTGCCAGTAGTAGAATCTCTGCGGGCCGCGGGGAGACCCAGTACTTC. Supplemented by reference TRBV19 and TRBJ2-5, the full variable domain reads DGGITQSPKYLFRKEGQNVTLSCEQNLNHDAMYWYRQDPGQGLRLIYYSQIVNDFQKGDIAEGYSVSREKKESFPLTVTSAQKNPTAFYLCASSRISAGRGETQYFGPGTRLLVL.

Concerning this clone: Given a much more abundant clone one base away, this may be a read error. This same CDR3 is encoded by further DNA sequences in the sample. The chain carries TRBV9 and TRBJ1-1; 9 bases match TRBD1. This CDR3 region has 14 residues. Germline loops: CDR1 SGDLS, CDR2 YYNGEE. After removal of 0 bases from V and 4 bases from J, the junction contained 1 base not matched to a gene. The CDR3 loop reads CASSVGQGGTEAFF. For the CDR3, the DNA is TGTGCCAGCAGCGTAGGACAGGGGGGCACTGAAGCTTTCTTT.

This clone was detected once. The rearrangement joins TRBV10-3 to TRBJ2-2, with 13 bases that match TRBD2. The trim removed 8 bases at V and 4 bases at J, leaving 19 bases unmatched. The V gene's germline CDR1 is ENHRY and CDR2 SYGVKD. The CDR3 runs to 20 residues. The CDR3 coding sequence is TGTGCCATCCTGGCCCGAAGCCTGACTAGCGGGGGGCCGGGCACCGGGGAGCTGTTTTTT. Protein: CAILARSLTSGGPGTGELFF.

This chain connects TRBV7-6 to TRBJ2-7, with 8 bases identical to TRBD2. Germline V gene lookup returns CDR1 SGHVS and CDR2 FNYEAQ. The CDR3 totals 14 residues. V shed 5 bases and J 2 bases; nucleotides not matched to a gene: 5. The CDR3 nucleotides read TGTGCCAGCAGCCCCAATAGCGGGGCCTACGAGCAGTACTTC. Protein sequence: CASSPNSGAYEQYF.

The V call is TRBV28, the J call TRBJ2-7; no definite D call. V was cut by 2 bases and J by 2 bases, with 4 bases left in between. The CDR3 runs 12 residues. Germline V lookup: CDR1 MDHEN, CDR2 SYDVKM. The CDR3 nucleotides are TGTGCCAGCAGTTTAAGTGCCTACGAGCAGTACTTC. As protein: CASSLSAYEQYF.

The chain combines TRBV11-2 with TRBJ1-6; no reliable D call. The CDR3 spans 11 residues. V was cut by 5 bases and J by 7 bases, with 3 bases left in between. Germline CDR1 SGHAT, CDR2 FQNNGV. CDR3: CASSENSPLHF. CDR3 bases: TGTGCCAGCAGCGAGAATTCACCCCTCCACTTT.

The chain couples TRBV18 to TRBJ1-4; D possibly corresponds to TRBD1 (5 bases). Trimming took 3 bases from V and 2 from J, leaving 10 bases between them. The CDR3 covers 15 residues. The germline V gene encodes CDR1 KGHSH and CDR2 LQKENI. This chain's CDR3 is CASSPRGSTNEKLFF. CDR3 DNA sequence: TGTGCCAGCTCACCGAGGGGTTCCACTAATGAAAAACTGTTTTTT.

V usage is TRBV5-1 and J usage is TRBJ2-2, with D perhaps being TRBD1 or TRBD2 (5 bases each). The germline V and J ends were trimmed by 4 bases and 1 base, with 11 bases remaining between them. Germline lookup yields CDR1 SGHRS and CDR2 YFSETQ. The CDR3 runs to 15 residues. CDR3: CASSTGQGNTGELFF. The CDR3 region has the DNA TGCGCCAGCAGCACGGGGCAGGGGAACACCGGGGAGCTGTTTTTT.

The DNA for the CDR3 is TGTGCCAGCAGCTTAGGCCGACGACTAGCGGGGGCAGATACGCAGTATTTT. Its protein is CASSLGRRLAGADTQYF. This chain connects TRBV13 to TRBJ2-3; 12 nucleotides agree with TRBD2. The CDR3 contains 17 residues. V shed 0 bases, J shed 4 bases, and the junction held 5 bases outside the gene matches. Germline CDR1 reads PRHDT; CDR2 reads FYEKMQ (reference sequence).